The 7 T cell receptor beta chains in this list originate from one sample, sequenced in a study of T-cell reconstitution after alpha-beta-depleted transplantation in children. Unique molecular identifiers were incorporated when the TCRbeta library was constructed. MiXCR, run by TCRdb on the PCR reads, gives a single entry per CDR3 protein. In the table there are hundreds of thousands of distinct CDR3 sequences, less than 15% of which are singletons. This material consisted of PBMCs, taken before TCRalphabeta/CD19-depleted stem cell transplant. Receptors originate from a girl aged 2 to 9 with congenital amegakaryocytic thrombocytopenia, due to receive a stem cell transplant.

Only a few counts were recorded for this clonotype. The rearrangement uses TRBV5-1 and TRBJ2-2; 7 nucleotides agree with TRBD1. The CDR3 extends over 14 amino acids. Trimming took 7 bases from V and 7 from J; bases not matched to a gene: 10. From germline, CDR1 is SGHRS and CDR2 YFSETQ. CDR3 nucleotide sequence: TGCGCCAGCTCCACGGGGCCAGGGGGCGGGGAGCTGTTTTTT. As protein: CASSTGPGGGELFF.

This clonotype has a count of ten or more. The rearrangement joins TRBV20-1 to TRBJ2-1, with D hard to call. Germline values: CDR1 DFQATT, CDR2 SNEGSKA (reference sequence). Trimming left V 1 base short and J 5 bases short, with 15 bases between. The CDR3 totals 15 residues. The CDR3, as DNA: TGCAGTGCTAGAGGATCAAGGGCGTACGACAATGAGCAGTTCTTC. It codes for CSARGSRAYDNEQFF.

This clonotype was seen ten or more times. The V gene is TRBV5-1, the J gene TRBJ2-1; D gene uncertain. The V gene lost 2 bases and the J gene lost 0 bases, with 15 bases spanning the gap. The CDR3 has 17 amino acids. Per the germline V gene, CDR1 is SGHRS and CDR2 is YFSETQ. The CDR3 sequence: CASSLIRRRSSYNEQFF. DNA for the CDR3: TGCGCCAGCAGCTTAATTCGACGCCGGAGCTCCTACAATGAGCAGTTCTTC.

Only a few counts were recorded for this clonotype. The chain employs TRBV2 and TRBJ2-3; 8 positions match TRBD1. The CDR3 is 15 residues long. V lost 6 bases and J lost 4; bases outside the gene matches: 9. Germline V gene data show CDR1 as SNHLY and CDR2 as FYNNEI. The CDR3 nucleotides are TGTGCCAGCAGACAAGGACAGGGAAAGGCAGATACGCAGTATTTT. This sequence encodes CASRQGQGKADTQYF.

This clonotype was recorded many times. The rearrangement links TRBV2 to TRBJ2-3, with TRBD2 matching over 9 bases. Germline lookup yields CDR1 SNHLY and CDR2 FYNNEI. The CDR3 extends over 16 amino acids. After removal of 3 bases from V and 2 bases from J, the junction contained 6 bases not matched to a gene. The CDR3 loop is CASSDLASGITDTQYF. CDR3 DNA sequence: TGTGCCAGCAGTGACTTAGCTAGCGGGATCACAGATACGCAGTATTTT. Full variable domain (missing parts from reference TRBV2 and TRBJ2-3): EPEVTQTPSHQVTQMGQEVILRCVPISNHLYFYWYRQILGQKVEFLVSFYNNEISEKSEIFDDQFSVERPDGSNFTLKIRSTKLEDSAMYFCASSDLASGITDTQYFGPGTRLTVL.

For this clonotype: A much larger clone differs from this one at a single base, so this may be a read error. The chain combines TRBV20-1 with TRBJ2-7; possible D gene TRBD2, 5 bases. CDR1 is DFQATT, CDR2 SNEGSKA, per germline (reference sequence). The CDR3 spans 15 residues. The CDR3 bases are TGCTGTGCTAGAGAACAACTAGGACTGACCTACGAGCAGTACTTC. This encodes CCAREQLGLTYEQYF.

The chain combines TRBV28 with TRBJ2-2; D could derive from TRBD1 or TRBD2 (5 bases each). Trimming shortened V by 6 bases and J by 8 bases, and 13 bases separated the two germline ends. The CDR3 loop spans 13 amino acids. Per germline, CDR1 MDHEN and CDR2 SYDVKM. The CDR3 DNA follows: TGTGCCAGCAGCCGGGACCAGGCAGGGGAGCTGTTTTTT. Translated, it gives CASSRDQAGELFF.